This entry concerns a single TCR beta chain. The target antigen is unknown. Profiling relied on immunoSEQ multiplex PCR, and the TCRdb table lists in-frame clones only, not all of them. Of about 22,000 clones listed, roughly 88% are singletons. This sample is drawn from a study of OX40 agonist ivuxolimab in advanced cancers. General observations from the study: The study found that CD8+ T cells averaged more expanded clones than CD4+. Clonal expansion by week 6 occurred in CD4+ and CD8+ blood T cells (at 0.1 to 3.0 mg/kg).

The CDR3 is 15 residues long. J lost 7 bases, V lost 4 bases, and 12 bases had no gene match. Per germline, CDR1 ENHRY and CDR2 SYGVKD. Sequenced here: CD4+ or CD8+ T cells sorted from blood, sampled in a trial of the OX40 agonist ivuxolimab. This chain joins TRBV10-3 and TRBJ1-1; 7 nucleotides align to TRBD1. This sequence was found in an adult with an advanced solid tumor such as melanoma, head and neck, liver or kidney cancer. The CDR3 protein is CAISAEGAFVSEAFF. CDR3 nucleotide sequence: TGTGCCATCAGTGCGGAGGGGGCGTTCGTGAGTGAAGCTTTCTTT.